Below, one T cell receptor beta chain is given with its context. This CDR3 has 15 residues. V was clipped by 5 bases and J by 5 bases; unmatched bases: 5. CDR1 is MNHEY, CDR2 SMNVEV, per germline (reference sequence). The data were taken from a study of CD4 and CD8 cells across lung adenocarcinoma regions. One entry per CDR3 protein, called by TCRdb with MiXCR from the PCR reads. The repertoire consists of fewer than 9,500 distinct CDR3 sequences, with approximately 50% occurring once and the leading ten covering 24%. Sequencing used CD4+ T cells from the center of a lung tumor. The chain carries TRBV27 and TRBJ2-2, with TRBD2 matching 10 bases. The origin of this receptor is a female donor with lung adenocarcinoma. The CD4 and CD8 labels of this study may be unreliable. The CDR3 DNA reads TGTGCCAGCAGTCCAAGAGCGGGAGGGACCGGGGAGCTGTTTTTT. Protein product: CASSPRAGGTGELFF.